This TCR beta chain was sequenced in a study of blood T cell repertoires in COVID-19. Study background: Some COVID-19 samples were acute and others convalescent; all came from the United States, Italy and Spain. PBMCs, B-cell-depleted T cells, or T cells provided the cDNA or gDNA that made up the material.

The V gene lost 5 bases and the J gene lost 3 bases, with 20 bases spanning the gap. Per the germline V gene, CDR1 is MGHDK and CDR2 is SYGVNS. This CDR3 spans 16 amino acids. As processed by the authors: Nucleated cell number was recorded as an estimate derived from reference gene primer amplification. The table came from immunoSEQ multiplex PCR; TCRdb's copy has only in-frame clones and leaves some out. V and J calls and clone size come straight from that table; D and trimming were deduced from the DNA. The sample carries about 190,000 clones, approximately 80% recorded once. The sequenced material came from peripheral blood. The chain employs TRBV25-1 and TRBJ2-7, with TRBD1 as a possible D gene (6 bases). This receptor was obtained from a human donor in a cohort sampled during active COVID-19. CDR3 DNA: TGTGCCAGCAGTATCATCCTAGGGGGAAGATACTACGAGCAGTACTTC. Its translation is CASSIILGGRYYEQYF.